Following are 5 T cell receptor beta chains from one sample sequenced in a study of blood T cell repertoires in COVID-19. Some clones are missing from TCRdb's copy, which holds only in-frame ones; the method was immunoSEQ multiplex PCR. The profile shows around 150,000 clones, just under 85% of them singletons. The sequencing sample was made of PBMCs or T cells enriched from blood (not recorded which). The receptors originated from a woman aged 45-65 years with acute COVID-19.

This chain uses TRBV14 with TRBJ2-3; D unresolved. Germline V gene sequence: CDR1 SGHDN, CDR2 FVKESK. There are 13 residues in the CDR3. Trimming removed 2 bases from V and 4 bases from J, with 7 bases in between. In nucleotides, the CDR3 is TGTGCCAGCAGCCAAAATGTCGCAGATACGCAGTATTTT. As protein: CASSQNVADTQYF.

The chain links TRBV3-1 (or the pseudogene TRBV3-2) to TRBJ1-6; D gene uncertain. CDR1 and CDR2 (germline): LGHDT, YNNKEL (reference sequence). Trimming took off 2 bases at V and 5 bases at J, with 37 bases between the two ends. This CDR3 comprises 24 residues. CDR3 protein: CASSQQDYFGVEGEALEDNSPLHF. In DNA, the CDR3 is TGTGCCAGCAGCCAACAGGACTATTTTGGCGTCGAGGGAGAGGCGCTCGAGGATAATTCACCCCTCCACTTT.

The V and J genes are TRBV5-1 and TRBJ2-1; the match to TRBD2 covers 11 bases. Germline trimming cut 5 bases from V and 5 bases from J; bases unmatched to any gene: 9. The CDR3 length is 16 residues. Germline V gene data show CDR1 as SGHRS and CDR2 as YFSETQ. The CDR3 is CASRAPGLAGDNEQFF. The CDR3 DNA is TGCGCCAGCAGAGCTCCTGGACTAGCGGGTGACAATGAGCAGTTCTTC.

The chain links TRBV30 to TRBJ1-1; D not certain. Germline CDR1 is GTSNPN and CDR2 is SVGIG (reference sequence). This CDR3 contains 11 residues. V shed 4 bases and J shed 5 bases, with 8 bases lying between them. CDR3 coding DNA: TGTGCCTGGACCCTAGTGACTGAAGCTTTCTTT. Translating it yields CAWTLVTEAFF.

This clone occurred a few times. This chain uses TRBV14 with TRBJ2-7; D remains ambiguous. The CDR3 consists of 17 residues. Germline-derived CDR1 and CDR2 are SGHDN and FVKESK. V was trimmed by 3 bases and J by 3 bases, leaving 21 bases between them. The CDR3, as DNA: TGTGCCAGCAGCCATACTTTCGAAGGAACGAGGATCTACGAGCAGTACTTC. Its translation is CASSHTFEGTRIYEQYF.